Below are 22 T cell receptor beta chains sequenced from a single sample in a study of metastatic and nonmetastatic thyroid tumors. TCRdb used MiXCR to call clones anew from the PCR reads. The sample lists tens of thousands of clones; 20% to 25% were seen once. Ahead of thyroid surgery, no patient had received treatment of any kind. Material for sequencing was blood. The source of these receptors is a female donor with papillary thyroid cancer or a benign thyroid nodule (not recorded which). Some clones in this sample may be carry-over from other donors' samples.

The rearrangement links TRBV11-2 to TRBJ2-5; TRBD2 matches 9 bases. The CDR3 runs to 16 residues. Germline loops: CDR1 SGHAT, CDR2 FQNNGV. The J segment lost 5 bases and the V segment lost 1 base, leaving 8 bases of the junction unmatched. The CDR3 is CASSLVGTSIRETQYF. Written as DNA, the CDR3 is TGTGCCAGCAGCTTAGTTGGGACTAGCATTCGGGAGACCCAGTACTTC. Full variable domain (rest looked up from reference TRBV11-2 and TRBJ2-5): EAGVAQSPRYKIIEKRQSVAFWCNPISGHATLYWYQQILGQGPKLLIQFQNNGVVDDSQLPKDRFSAERLKGVDSTLKIQPAKLEDSAVYLCASSLVGTSIRETQYFGPGTRLLVL.

This clone was found once. The chain is built from TRBV7-3 and TRBJ2-7; either TRBD1 or TRBD2 may fit D (7 bases each). The V gene lost 4 bases and the J gene lost 7 bases, with 17 bases spanning the gap. This CDR3 spans 14 amino acids. The germline V gene encodes CDR1 SGHTA and CDR2 FQGTGA. This CDR3 is CASSSQGGAREQYF. DNA for the CDR3: TGTGCCAGCAGCTCCCAGGGGGGGGCGAGGGAGCAGTACTTC.

The sample holds a few counts of this clone. This chain joins TRBV2 and TRBJ2-3; D is unclear. The CDR3 is 13 residues long. The V end was cut by 6 bases, the J end by 2 bases, with 9 bases between. The germline V gene encodes CDR1 SNHLY and CDR2 FYNNEI. The CDR3 DNA sequence: TGTGCCAGCAGAGAACAGTACACAGATACGCAGTATTTT. Translation gives CASREQYTDTQYF.

At least ten counts were recorded for this clone. V and J are TRBV18 and TRBJ2-7; D is possibly TRBD1 (6 bases). From germline, CDR1 is KGHSH and CDR2 LQKENI. This CDR3 is 15 amino acids long. Trimming removed 5 bases from V and 6 bases from J, with 20 bases in between. The CDR3 DNA sequence: TGTGCCAGCTCAGGGGGCGACACAGGCTGGTTCGAGCAGTACTTC. Translated, it gives CASSGGDTGWFEQYF.

The chain couples TRBV5-8 to TRBJ2-2, with TRBD2 as a possible D gene (6 bases). Germline V lookup: CDR1 SGHTS, CDR2 YDEGEE. There are 14 residues in the CDR3. V was pared by 2 bases and J by 6 bases, with 11 bases between. CDR3 DNA: TGTGCCAGCAGCTTTAGCGGCGGCGCCGGGGAGCTGTTTTTT. Translated: CASSFSGGAGELFF.

This clone was counted many times. J is TRBJ2-7 and V is TRBV28, with D possibly matching TRBD1 (6 bases). CDR1 and CDR2 (germline): MDHEN, SYDVKM. There are 13 residues in the CDR3. V lost 8 bases and J lost 4, with 15 bases in between. CDR3 residues: CASHKTGTYEQYF. CDR3 coding DNA: TGTGCCAGCCATAAGACAGGTACTTACGAGCAGTACTTC.

The chain couples TRBV7-2 to TRBJ2-7; 10 nucleotides agree with TRBD1. Germline-derived CDR1 and CDR2 are SGHTA and FQGNSA. J gave up 6 bases and V 4 bases, and 9 bases lay outside the gene matches. This CDR3 is 15 amino acids long. The CDR3 region has the DNA TGTGCCAGCAGCTCAGCGGGGACAGGGGTTCTCGAGCAGTACTTC. It encodes CASSSAGTGVLEQYF.

This clone was seen only a few times. The junction does not match germline at one end; this may be a read error. The CDR3 protein is CASIWTDNYGYTF. CDR3 DNA sequence: TGTGCCAGCATCTGGACCGACAACTATGGCTACACCTTT. V and J are TRBV6-1 and TRBJ1-2, with D unclear. Germline V gives CDR1 MNHNS, CDR2 SASEGT. This CDR3 contains 13 residues.

In this sample, this clone turned up a few times. A junction end diverges from the germline sequence, so it may reflect a read error. This chain joins TRBV5-1 and TRBJ2-2, with D uncertain. This CDR3 spans 16 amino acids. CDR1 SGHRS and CDR2 YFSETQ come from the germline V gene. The CDR3 loop is CASSENQRTVDGELFF. For the CDR3, the DNA is TGCGCTAGCAGTGAGAACCAGCGAACTGTGGACGGGGAGCTGTTTTTT.

This rearrangement joins TRBV12-3 or TRBV12-4 to TRBJ1-1; unclear D gene. The CDR3 sequence is 15 residues long. With 1 base removed from V and 6 bases from J, the gap between germline ends came to 15 bases. CDR3 in amino acids: CASSLDTAEYSEAFF. The DNA for the CDR3 is TGTGCCAGCAGTTTAGATACGGCGGAATACTCTGAAGCTTTCTTT.

This clone was seen at least ten times. The V gene is TRBV27, the J gene TRBJ1-3; 8 bases match TRBD1. The germline V gene has CDR1 MNHEY and CDR2 SMNVEV (reference sequence). The V gene end was trimmed by 4 bases and the J gene end by 3 bases; junction bases not matched to a gene: 14. This CDR3 is built from 18 residues. The CDR3: CASSSLYPTGTGGNTIYF. In nucleotides, the CDR3 is TGTGCCAGCAGTTCTCTATACCCAACAGGGACAGGTGGAAACACCATATATTTT.

This clone appeared many times. The chain employs TRBV19 and TRBJ2-1; 8 bases agree with TRBD2. V shed 3 bases, J shed 9 bases, and the junction held 1 base outside the gene matches. The length of the CDR3 is 12 residues. From germline, CDR1 is LNHDA and CDR2 SQIVND (reference sequence). The CDR3 protein is CASSILAGEQFF. Here the CDR3 DNA reads TGTGCCAGTAGTATCCTAGCGGGTGAGCAGTTCTTC.

This clone was detected many times. The V gene is TRBV24-1, the J gene TRBJ1-1; 7 bases map to TRBD1. The CDR3 loop spans 14 amino acids. CDR1 is KGHDR and CDR2 is SFDVKD in the germline V gene. V was pared by 2 bases and J by 6 bases, with 5 bases of the junction left unmatched. The CDR3 loop is CATSDYYRGPEAFF. In DNA form, the CDR3 reads TGTGCCACCAGTGATTATTACAGGGGTCCTGAAGCTTTCTTT.

This clone is labeled medium-sized. The chain recombines TRBV6-1 with TRBJ1-2, with a tentative D call TRBD1 (5 bases). Germline lookup yields CDR1 MNHNS and CDR2 SASEGT. Trimming shortened V by 2 bases and J by 11 bases, and 18 bases separated the two germline ends. The length of the CDR3 is 14 residues. The DNA of the CDR3 is TGTGCCAGCAGTGAATCCGGCAACTTCAGGGTGTACACCTTC. Its translation is CASSESGNFRVYTF.

As for this clone: One end of the junction varies from germline; a read error may be responsible. The CDR3 reads CASSVEPPRVGRVIGYNF. CDR3 sequence (DNA): TGTGCCAGCAGCGTAGAGCCCCCCCGCGTAGGAAGGGTTATAGGGTACAACTTC. V is TRBV9 and J is TRBJ1-2; D not certain. Germline assignment: CDR1 SGDLS and CDR2 YYNGEE. The CDR3 runs 18 residues.

This clone was seen many times. This may stem from a read error, because a much larger clone lies one nucleotide away. This sample also contains other DNA sequences that code for the same CDR3. The chain combines TRBV28 with TRBJ2-5; 11 nucleotides align to TRBD2. The V gene's germline CDR1 is MDHEN and CDR2 SYDVKM. The V gene end was trimmed by 5 bases and the J gene end by 5 bases; junction bases not matched to a gene: 10. The CDR3 spans 16 residues. CDR3 sequence reads: CASSLTPGLAEETQYF. The CDR3 DNA follows: TGTGCCAGCAGTCTTACCCCGGGACTAGCGGAGGAGACCCAGTACTTC.

J is TRBJ2-5 and V is TRBV20-1, with 13 bases lining up with TRBD2. CDR1 DFQATT and CDR2 SNEGSKA come from the germline V gene (reference sequence). The ends lost 1 base at V and 4 bases at J; junction bases unmatched: 3. The CDR3 loop spans 15 amino acids. CDR3 sequence: CSARGLAGGRETQYF. The CDR3 DNA sequence: TGCAGTGCTAGAGGACTAGCGGGGGGCCGAGAGACCCAGTACTTC.

The CDR3 reads CASSPSQIAGEKSYEQYF. The CDR3 coding sequence is TGTGCCAGCAGTCCCTCCCAGATAGCGGGAGAAAAATCCTACGAGCAGTACTTC. This chain connects TRBV28 to TRBJ2-7; 9 nucleotides match TRBD2. CDR3 length equals 18 residues. V lost 5 bases, J lost 1 base, and 15 bases stayed unmatched. In germline, CDR1 is MDHEN, CDR2 SYDVKM.

By frequency in the sample, this clone is medium-sized. The J gene is TRBJ2-7, the V gene TRBV15; weak D call: TRBD1 (5 bases). Trimming took off 0 bases at V and 2 bases at J, with 8 bases between the two ends. Germline CDR1 LNHNV, CDR2 YYDKDF (reference sequence). This CDR3 has 14 residues. CDR3 region: CATSRDKGPYEQYF. CDR3 nucleotides: TGTGCCACCAGCAGAGACAAGGGGCCCTACGAGCAGTACTTC. Full variable domain (missing parts from reference TRBV15 and TRBJ2-7): DAMVIQNPRYQVTQFGKPVTLSCSQTLNHNVMYWYQQKSSQAPKLLFHYYDKDFNNEADTPDNFQSRRPNTSFCFLDIRSPGLGDTAMYLCATSRDKGPYEQYFGPGTRLTVT.

Concerning this clone itself: Because it lacks the conserved phenylalanine or tryptophan at the end, this CDR3 is likely a read error. The chain couples TRBV7-3 to TRBJ2-2; no clear D. Germline lookup yields CDR1 SGHTA and CDR2 FQGTGA. The CDR3 has 16 amino acids. The CDR3 spells CGSSLRPLANTGELFY. The CDR3 nucleotides read TGTGGCAGCAGCTTACGTCCCCTAGCGAACACCGGGGAGCTGTTTTAT.

On this clone itself: Mismatch with germline at one junction end may stem from a read error. V gene TRBV19 combines with J gene TRBJ2-7, with D maybe TRBD2 (6 bases). The length of the CDR3 is 14 residues. CDR1 and CDR2 from the germline V gene are LNHDA and SQIVND (reference sequence). The CDR3 DNA is TGTGCCAGTAGTGTAACTAGCCTTCAGGGCGAGCTGTACTTC. This translates into CASSVTSLQGELYF.

The chain has TRBV7-2 and TRBJ2-5, with 8 bases identical to TRBD1. The V and J ends lost 5 bases and 4 bases, in that order; junction bases with no gene match: 3. The germline V gene has CDR1 SGHTA and CDR2 FQGNSA. This CDR3 contains 13 residues. CDR3 amino acids: CASSVTGGETQYF. CDR3 coding DNA: TGTGCCAGCAGCGTCACAGGGGGAGAGACCCAGTACTTC.